Each of the 14 T cell receptor beta chains below was sequenced from the same sample in a study of blood T cell repertoires in COVID-19. Assay used: immunoSEQ multiplex PCR; TCRdb lists only in-frame clones, some missing. This table holds approximately 210,000 clones, roughly 90% found once. Sequencing used peripheral blood. The source is a man in his thirties or forties who had recovered from COVID-19.

V is TRBV6-5 and J is TRBJ1-4, with TRBD1 matching over 7 bases. J lost 8 bases, V lost 4 bases, and 13 bases had no gene match. Per germline, CDR1 MNHEY and CDR2 SVGAGI. The CDR3 length is 16 residues. DNA for the CDR3: TGTGCCAGCAGTTCCCCGAGACAGGGATGGGGCGAAAAACTGTTTTTT. It yields the protein CASSSPRQGWGEKLFF.

The CDR3 loop is CASSRFGDRGQETQYF. CDR3 DNA sequence: TGTGCCAGCAGCCGCTTCGGAGACAGGGGGCAAGAGACCCAGTACTTC. This chain joins TRBV7-9 and TRBJ2-5, with TRBD1 identical over 9 bases. V shed 5 bases, J shed 2 bases, and the junction held 9 bases outside the gene matches. CDR1 and CDR2 (germline): SEHNR, FQNEAQ (reference sequence). The CDR3 length is 16 residues.

The chain has TRBV4-2 and TRBJ1-4; 7 bases map to TRBD1. Germline lookup yields CDR1 LGHNA and CDR2 YNFKEQ. The CDR3 has 15 amino acids. The J segment lost 8 bases and the V segment lost 2 bases, leaving 8 bases of the junction unmatched. The DNA for the CDR3 is TGTGCCAGCAGCCAAAAACAGGGACAGACGGAAAAACTGTTTTTT. Its protein is CASSQKQGQTEKLFF.

This clone was found a few times. The genes are TRBV9 and TRBJ2-2, with 11 nucleotides matching TRBD2. In germline, CDR1 is SGDLS, CDR2 YYNGEE. The trim removed 4 bases at V and 1 base at J, leaving 6 bases unmatched. There are 17 residues in the CDR3. The CDR3 nucleotides are TGTGCCAGCAGCCTCAGTCTAGCGGGGGGGAACACCGGGGAGCTGTTTTTT. This translates into CASSLSLAGGNTGELFF.

V gene TRBV19 combines with J gene TRBJ1-5; the match to TRBD1 covers 9 bases. The CDR3 has 16 amino acids. Germline lookup yields CDR1 LNHDA and CDR2 SQIVND (reference sequence). With 3 bases clipped from V and 4 bases from J, the junction kept 7 bases outside the gene matches. The DNA for the CDR3 is TGTGCCAGTAGTATGGGAACAGGGGGCTGGAATCAGCCCCAGCATTTT. Its protein product is CASSMGTGGWNQPQHF.

About this clone: Other DNA sequences in this sample translate to the same CDR3. The chain employs TRBV3-1 (or the pseudogene TRBV3-2) and TRBJ1-2; D gene ambiguous. V lost 4 bases and J 5 bases, leaving 5 bases between the germline ends. There are 11 residues in the CDR3. Looked up from germline, CDR1 is LGHDT and CDR2 is YNNKEL (reference sequence). The CDR3 reads CASSPGYGYTF. CDR3 nucleotide sequence: TGTGCCAGCAGCCCAGGATATGGCTACACCTTC.

A single count supports this clone. V gene TRBV4-1 combines with J gene TRBJ1-1, with TRBD1 as a possible D gene (6 bases). The V end was cut by 3 bases, the J end by 4 bases, with 6 bases between. Germline CDR1 and CDR2: MGHRA and YSYEKL. CDR3 length equals 12 residues. The CDR3 reads CASSQGATEAFF. CDR3 nucleotides: TGCGCCAGCAGCCAGGGGGCCACTGAAGCTTTCTTT.

The chain combines TRBV29-1 with TRBJ1-1, with a weak D call TRBD1 (6 bases). The CDR3 is made up of 13 amino acids. The V end lost 6 bases, the J end lost 1 base, and 12 bases lay between the germline ends. Germline V lookup: CDR1 SQVTM, CDR2 ANQGSEA. The CDR3 sequence is CSVTTGANTEAFF. DNA of the CDR3: TGCAGCGTGACGACAGGAGCGAACACTGAAGCTTTCTTT.

This clone has only one observation. The chain joins TRBV7-2 to TRBJ1-1, with 7 bases aligning to TRBD1. The germline V gene has CDR1 SGHTA and CDR2 FQGNSA. CDR3 length: 13 amino acids. With V trimmed by 5 bases and J by 5 bases, 5 bases remained unmatched. The CDR3 DNA sequence: TGTGCCAGCAGCACACAGGGGAGAACTGAAGCTTTCTTT. Translating gives CASSTQGRTEAFF.

The chain links TRBV3-1 (or the pseudogene TRBV3-2) to TRBJ2-7; D might be TRBD1 (5 bases). Germline V CDR1 and CDR2: LGHDT, YNNKEL (reference sequence). With 0 bases removed from V and 2 bases from J, the gap between germline ends came to 8 bases. The CDR3 spans 14 residues. DNA of the CDR3: TGTGCCAGCAGCCAAGACAGGGCCACCTACGAGCAGTACTTC. Translation: CASSQDRATYEQYF.

The rearrangement uses TRBV4-2 and TRBJ1-5; D is ambiguous. The CDR3 length is 15 residues. Germline V gene sequence: CDR1 LGHNA, CDR2 YNFKEQ. Trimming cost V 0 bases and J 5 bases, with 11 bases left between them. The CDR3 here is CASSQDVYGDQPQHF. The CDR3 region has the DNA TGTGCCAGCAGCCAAGATGTATACGGGGATCAGCCCCAGCATTTT.

V is TRBV5-4 and J is TRBJ1-4; D is possibly TRBD1 (6 bases). V lost 2 bases and J lost 4, with 9 bases in between. The germline V gene has CDR1 SGHNT and CDR2 YYREEE (reference sequence). This CDR3 comprises 14 residues. The DNA of the CDR3 is TGTGCCAGCAGCTTAGGACAGTATAATGAAAAACTGTTTTTT. This codes for CASSLGQYNEKLFF.

This chain links TRBV29-1 with TRBJ1-1, with D perhaps TRBD1 (5 bases). The length of the CDR3 is 13 residues. CDR1 and CDR2 (germline): SQVTM, ANQGSEA. The V gene lost 6 bases and the J gene lost 1 base, with 12 bases spanning the gap. CDR3 residues: CSVLAGGNTEAFF. CDR3 DNA sequence: TGCAGCGTCCTCGCGGGGGGGAACACTGAAGCTTTCTTT.

V is TRBV30 and J is TRBJ1-6; tentatively, D is TRBD1 (6 bases). The CDR3 length is 15 residues. V lost 4 bases, J lost 7 bases, and 17 bases lay in between. From germline, CDR1 is GTSNPN and CDR2 SVGIG (reference sequence). For the CDR3, the DNA is TGTGCCTGGACCCCACAGAGTCAGGGGAATTCACCCCTCCACTTT. Its translation: CAWTPQSQGNSPLHF.